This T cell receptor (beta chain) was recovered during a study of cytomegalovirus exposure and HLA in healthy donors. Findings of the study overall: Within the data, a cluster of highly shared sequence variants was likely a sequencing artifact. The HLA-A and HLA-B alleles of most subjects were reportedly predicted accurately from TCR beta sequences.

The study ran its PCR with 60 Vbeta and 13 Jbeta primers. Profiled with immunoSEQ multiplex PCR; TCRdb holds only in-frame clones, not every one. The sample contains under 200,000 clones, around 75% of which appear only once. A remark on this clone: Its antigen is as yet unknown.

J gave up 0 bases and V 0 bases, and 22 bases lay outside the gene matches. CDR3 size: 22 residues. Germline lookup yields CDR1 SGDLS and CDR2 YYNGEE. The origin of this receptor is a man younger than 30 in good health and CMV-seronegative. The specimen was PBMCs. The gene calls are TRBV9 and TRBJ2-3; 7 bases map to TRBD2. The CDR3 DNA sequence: TGTGCCAGCAGCGTAGCAGGTTCGGGAGTAGCGGGTTTTAGTTCTAGCACAGATACGCAGTATTTT. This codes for CASSVAGSGVAGFSSSTDTQYF. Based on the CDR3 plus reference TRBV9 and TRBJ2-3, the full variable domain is DSGVTQTPKHLITATGQRVTLRCSPRSGDLSVYWYQQSLDQGLQFLIQYYNGEERAKGNILERFSAQQFPDLHSELNLSSLELGDSALYFCASSVAGSGVAGFSSSTDTQYFGPGTRLTVL.